This T cell receptor (beta chain) was found in a study of regulatory T cells in long-lasting Graves disease. At the level of the study: Antithyroid drug intake by newly diagnosed Graves' patients had lasted under 3 months. Notes on the study in general: The study examined only peripheral blood, not thyroid tissue.

This clonotype was seen only a few times. The antigen remains undetermined. For TCR beta, libraries came from iRepertoire HTBI primers and Arm-PCR of CDR3 regions. TCRdb fed the multiplex PCR reads into MiXCR, producing one record per CDR3 protein. This sample carries 350,000 to 500,000 distinct CDR3 sequences, around 13% of them seen once, and the ten largest clones take around a sixth. Time point here: newly diagnosed GD, antithyroid drugs for less than 3 months. The TCR library used RNA extracted from PBMCs. These data were also reused for a study on T cells in Graves' hyperthyroidism and ophthalmopathy. From that second work: Those patients with uncontrolled infection, other autoimmune disease, pregnancy or lactation were excluded.

The material was peripheral blood mononuclear cells (PBMCs), obtained at new diagnosis, from a patient treated with antithyroid drugs. This sequence was found in a woman aged 45-60 years with Graves disease.

CDR3 DNA sequence: TGTGCCAGTAGTATGGTGTCTGGAAACACCATATATTTT. Translation gives CASSMVSGNTIYF. This chain connects TRBV19 to TRBJ1-3, with D unclear. The CDR3 is made up of 13 amino acids. Trimming pared 3 bases from V and 1 base from J, leaving 4 bases between. The germline V gene encodes CDR1 LNHDA and CDR2 SQIVND (reference sequence).